This T cell receptor beta chain was identified in a study of vaccination and CD4 T cells after COVID-19. Sequenced with the Oncomine TCR Beta short-read assay was DNA taken from cultured CD4+ T cells. Each CDR3 protein gets one entry after TCRdb re-called the PCR reads with MiXCR. The table lists 13,000 to 15,000 distinct CDR3 sequences, approximately 52% of them singletons. Germline CDR1 SNHLY, CDR2 FYNNEI. V was cut by 6 bases and J by 0 bases, with 7 bases left in between. CDR3 size: 13 residues. Only a few counts were recorded for this clonotype. No antigen is known for it. Treatment of the sample: approximately 11-day PBMC culture with coronavirus spike peptide pools or control peptides (ViraFEST assay).

The TCR originated in a human donor who had recovered from COVID-19. The chain is built from TRBV2 and TRBJ2-3; no clear D gene. Specimen: CD4+ T cells from blood, cultured in vitro. CDR3 loop: CASRLWSTDTQYF. For the CDR3, the DNA is TGTGCCAGCAGGCTTTGGAGCACAGATACGCAGTATTTT.